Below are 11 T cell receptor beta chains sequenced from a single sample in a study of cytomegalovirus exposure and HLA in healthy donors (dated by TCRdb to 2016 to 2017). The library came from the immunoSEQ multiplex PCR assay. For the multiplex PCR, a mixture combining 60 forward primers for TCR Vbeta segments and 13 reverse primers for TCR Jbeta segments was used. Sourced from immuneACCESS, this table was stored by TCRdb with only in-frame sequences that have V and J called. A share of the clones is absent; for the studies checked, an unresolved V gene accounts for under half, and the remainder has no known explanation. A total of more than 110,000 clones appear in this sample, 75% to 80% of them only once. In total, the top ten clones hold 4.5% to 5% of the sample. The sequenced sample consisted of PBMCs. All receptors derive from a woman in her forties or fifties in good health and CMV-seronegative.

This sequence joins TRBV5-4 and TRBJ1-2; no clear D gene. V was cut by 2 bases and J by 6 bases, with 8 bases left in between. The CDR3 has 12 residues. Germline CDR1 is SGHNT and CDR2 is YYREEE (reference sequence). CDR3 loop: CASSFRVDGYTF. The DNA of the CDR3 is TGTGCCAGCAGCTTTCGGGTGGATGGCTACACCTTC.

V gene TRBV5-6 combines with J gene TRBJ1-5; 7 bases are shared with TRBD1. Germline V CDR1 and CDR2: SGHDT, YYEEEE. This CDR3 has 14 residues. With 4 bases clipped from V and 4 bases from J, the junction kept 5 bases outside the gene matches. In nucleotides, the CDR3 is TGTGCCAGCAGCACCGGGACAGTTAATCAGCCCCAGCATTTT. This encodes CASSTGTVNQPQHF.

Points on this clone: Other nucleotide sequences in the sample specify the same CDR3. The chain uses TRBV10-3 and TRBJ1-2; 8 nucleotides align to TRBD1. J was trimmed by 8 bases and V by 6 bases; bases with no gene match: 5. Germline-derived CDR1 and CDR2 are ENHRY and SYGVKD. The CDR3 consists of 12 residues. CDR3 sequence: CAISGTGGGYTF. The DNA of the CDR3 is TGTGCCATCAGCGGGACAGGTGGGGGCTACACCTTC.

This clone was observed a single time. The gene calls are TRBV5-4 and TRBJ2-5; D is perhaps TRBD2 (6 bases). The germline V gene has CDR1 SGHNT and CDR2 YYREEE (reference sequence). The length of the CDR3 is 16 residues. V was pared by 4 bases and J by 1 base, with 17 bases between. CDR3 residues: CASSPLSAGFQETQYF. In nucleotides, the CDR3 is TGTGCCAGCAGCCCTCTTTCCGCGGGGTTCCAAGAGACCCAGTACTTC.

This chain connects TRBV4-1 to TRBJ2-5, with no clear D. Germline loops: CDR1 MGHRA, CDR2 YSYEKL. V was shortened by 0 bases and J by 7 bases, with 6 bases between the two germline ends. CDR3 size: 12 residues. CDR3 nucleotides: TGCGCCAGCAGCCAAGAGGCAGGGACCCAGTACTTC. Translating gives CASSQEAGTQYF.

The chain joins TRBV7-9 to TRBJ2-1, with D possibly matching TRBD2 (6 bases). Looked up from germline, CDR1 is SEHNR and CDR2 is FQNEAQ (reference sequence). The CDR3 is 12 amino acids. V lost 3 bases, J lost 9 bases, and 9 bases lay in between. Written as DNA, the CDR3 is TGTGCCAGCAGCTTTGCGGGGCCTGAGCAGTTCTTC. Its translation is CASSFAGPEQFF.

CDR3 coding DNA: TGTGCCAGCAGCTTAATGAAGCGGGGTGATTCAGATACGCAGTATTTT. Its protein product is CASSLMKRGDSDTQYF. The chain is built from TRBV7-9 and TRBJ2-3; 7 positions match TRBD2. The CDR3 totals 16 residues. Trimming removed 2 bases from V and 4 bases from J; junction bases left unmatched: 9. In germline, CDR1 is SEHNR, CDR2 FQNEAQ (reference sequence).

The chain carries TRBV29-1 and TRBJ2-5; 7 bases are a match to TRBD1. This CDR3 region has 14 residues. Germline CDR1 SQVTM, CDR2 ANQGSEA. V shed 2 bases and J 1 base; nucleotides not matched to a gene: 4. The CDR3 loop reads CSVEPGTAQETQYF. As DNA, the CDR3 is TGCAGCGTTGAACCCGGGACAGCCCAAGAGACCCAGTACTTC.

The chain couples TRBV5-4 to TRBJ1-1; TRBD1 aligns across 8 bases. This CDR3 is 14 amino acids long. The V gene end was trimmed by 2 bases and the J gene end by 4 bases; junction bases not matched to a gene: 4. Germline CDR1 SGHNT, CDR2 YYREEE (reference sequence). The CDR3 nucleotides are TGTGCCAGCAGCTTAGGACAGGGAAGCACTGAAGCTTTCTTT. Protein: CASSLGQGSTEAFF.

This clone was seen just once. The CDR3: CASSLDRVAYEQYF. The DNA of the CDR3 is TGTGCCAGCAGCTTGGACAGGGTTGCCTACGAGCAGTACTTC. The V call is TRBV7-9, the J call TRBJ2-7; 8 bases align to TRBD1. V trimming: 3 bases; J trimming: 2 bases; junction bases outside the gene matches: 3. CDR3 size: 14 residues. CDR1 is SEHNR, CDR2 FQNEAQ, per germline (reference sequence). The full variable domain, in which reference TRBV7-9 and TRBJ2-7 provide the parts outside the CDR3, is DTGVSQNPRHKITKRGQNVTFRCDPISEHNRLYWYRQTLGQGPEFLTYFQNEAQLEKSRLLSDRFSAERPKGSFSTLEIQRTEQGDSAMYLCASSLDRVAYEQYFGPGTRLTVT.

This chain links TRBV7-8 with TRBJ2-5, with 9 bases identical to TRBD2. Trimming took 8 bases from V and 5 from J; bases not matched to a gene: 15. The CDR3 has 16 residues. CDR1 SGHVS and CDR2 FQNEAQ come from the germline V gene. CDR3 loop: CASVRGSGGLGETQYF. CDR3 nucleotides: TGTGCCAGCGTTAGGGGTAGCGGGGGCCTAGGGGAGACCCAGTACTTC. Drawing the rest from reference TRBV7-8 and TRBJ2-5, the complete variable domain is GAGVSQSPRYKVAKRGQDVALRCDPISGHVSLFWYQQALGQGPEFLTYFQNEAQLDKSGLPSDRFFAERPEGSVSTLKIQRTQQEDSAVYLCASVRGSGGLGETQYFGPGTRLLVL.